This T cell receptor beta chain was documented in a study of blood T cell repertoires in COVID-19. About the study: COVID-19 samples from acute and convalescent phases originated in the United States, Italy and Spain. Nucleic acid was either cDNA or gDNA, and it came from T cells, B-cell-depleted T cells, or PBMCs.

Sequencing used immunoSEQ multiplex PCR; TCRdb keeps in-frame clones, though not all of them. The sample consists of more than 150,000 clones, approximately 91% of them appearing once. This clone was detected once. The CDR3 runs to 13 residues. Trimming took off 2 bases at V and 1 base at J, with 6 bases between the two ends. CDR1 is SGDLS, CDR2 YYNGEE, per germline. The sample consisted of peripheral blood. The source is a man aged 70-80 years with active or convalescent COVID-19. This chain joins TRBV9 and TRBJ1-2; D ambiguous. The CDR3 region has the DNA TGTGCCAGCAGCGTTACAGTTAACTATGGCTACACCTTC. Protein: CASSVTVNYGYTF.